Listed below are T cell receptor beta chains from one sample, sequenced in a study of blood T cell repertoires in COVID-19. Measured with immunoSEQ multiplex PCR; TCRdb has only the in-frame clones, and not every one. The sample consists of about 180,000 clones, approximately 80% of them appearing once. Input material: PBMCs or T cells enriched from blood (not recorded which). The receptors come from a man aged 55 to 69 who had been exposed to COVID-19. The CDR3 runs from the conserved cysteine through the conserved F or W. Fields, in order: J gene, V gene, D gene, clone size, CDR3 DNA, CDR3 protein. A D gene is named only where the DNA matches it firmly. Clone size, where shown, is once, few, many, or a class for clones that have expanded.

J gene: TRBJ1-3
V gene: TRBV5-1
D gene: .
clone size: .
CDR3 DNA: TGCGCCAGCAGCTTGGCCGCGGCCCTGGGAAACACCATATATTTT
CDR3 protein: CASSLAAALGNTIYF

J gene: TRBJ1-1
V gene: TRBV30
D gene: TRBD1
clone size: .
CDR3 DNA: TGTGCCTGGGACAGGGATAGGACTGAAGCTTTCTTT
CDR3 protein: CAWDRDRTEAFF

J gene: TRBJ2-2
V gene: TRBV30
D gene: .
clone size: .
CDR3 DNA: TGTGCCTGGAGTGTACAAGGGGGGAACACCGGGGAGCTGTTTTTT
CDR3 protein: CAWSVQGGNTGELFF

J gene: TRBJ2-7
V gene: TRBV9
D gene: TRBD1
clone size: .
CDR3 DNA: TGTGCCAGCAGCGTAAGGGACAGGGGGTACGAGCAGTACTTC
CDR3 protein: CASSVRDRGYEQYF

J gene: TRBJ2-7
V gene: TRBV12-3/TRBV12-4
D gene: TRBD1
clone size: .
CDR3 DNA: TGTGCCAGCAGTAACGGACAGGGCTACGAGCAGTACTTC
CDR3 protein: CASSNGQGYEQYF

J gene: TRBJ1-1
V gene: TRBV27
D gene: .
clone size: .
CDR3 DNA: TGTGCCAGCAGCTCTCTTCCGTCATCCCACATGACTGAAGCTTTCTTT
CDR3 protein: CASSSLPSSHMTEAFF

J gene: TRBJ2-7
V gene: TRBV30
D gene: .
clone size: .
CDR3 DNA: TGTGCCTGGAGTACCAGGGCGCCCTACGAGCAGTACTTC
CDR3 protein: CAWSTRAPYEQYF

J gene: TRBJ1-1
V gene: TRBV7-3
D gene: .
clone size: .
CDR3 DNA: TGTGCCAGCAGCTTAGAAGGACAGATGAACACTGAAGCTTTCTTT
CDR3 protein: CASSLEGQMNTEAFF

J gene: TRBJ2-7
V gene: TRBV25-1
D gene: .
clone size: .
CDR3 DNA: TGTGCCAGCAGTGATCCGGGGAGGTCTTACGAGCAGTACTTC
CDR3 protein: CASSDPGRSYEQYF

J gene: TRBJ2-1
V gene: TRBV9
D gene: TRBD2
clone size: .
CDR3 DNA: TGTGCCAGCAGCGTAGTGGATAGCGGGAGACCGGTCAATGAGCAGTTCTTC
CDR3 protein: CASSVVDSGRPVNEQFF

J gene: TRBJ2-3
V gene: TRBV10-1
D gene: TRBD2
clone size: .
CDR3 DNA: TGCGCCAGCAGACCACTAGCGGGAGGGTACACAGATACGCAGTATTTT
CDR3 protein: CASRPLAGGYTDTQYF

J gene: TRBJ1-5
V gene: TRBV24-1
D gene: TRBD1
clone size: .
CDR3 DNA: TGTGCCACCAGTGACCGGACAGGGAACAATCAGCCCCAGCATTTT
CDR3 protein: CATSDRTGNNQPQHF

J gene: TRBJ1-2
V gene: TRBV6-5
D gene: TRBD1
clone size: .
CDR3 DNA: TGTGCCAGCAGGGGGGGAGGACAGGGAAGTTATGGCTACACCTTC
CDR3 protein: CASRGGGQGSYGYTF

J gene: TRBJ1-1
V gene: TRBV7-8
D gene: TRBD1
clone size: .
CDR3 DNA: TGTGCCAGCAGCCGAGACAGGGGGAACACTGAAGCTTTCTTT
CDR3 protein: CASSRDRGNTEAFF

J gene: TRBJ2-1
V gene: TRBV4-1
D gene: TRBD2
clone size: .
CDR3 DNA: TGCGCCAGCAGCCCCCTCGGGAGGGGCCCGTCCTACAATGAGCAGTTCTTC
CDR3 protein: CASSPLGRGPSYNEQFF

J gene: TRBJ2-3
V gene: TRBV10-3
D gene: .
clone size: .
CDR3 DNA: TGTGCCATCAAACCCTCGGGGGATACGCAGTATTTT
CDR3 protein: CAIKPSGDTQYF

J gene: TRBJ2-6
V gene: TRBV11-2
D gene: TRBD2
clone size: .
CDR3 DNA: TGTGCCAGCAGGATCAGGACTAGCGACTCCGGGGCCAACGTCCTGACTTTC
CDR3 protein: CASRIRTSDSGANVLTF

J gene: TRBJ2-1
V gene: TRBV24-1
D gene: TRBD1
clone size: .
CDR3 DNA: TGTGCCACCAGTGACCCGGGACAGCCCTACAATGAGCAGTTCTTC
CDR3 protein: CATSDPGQPYNEQFF

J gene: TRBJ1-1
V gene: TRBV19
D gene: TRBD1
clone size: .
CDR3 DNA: TGTGCCAGTAGTATAATGTACAGGGGTCAACTGAACACTGAAGCTTTCTTT
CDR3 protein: CASSIMYRGQLNTEAFF

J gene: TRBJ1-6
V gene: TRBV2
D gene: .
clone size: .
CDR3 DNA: TGTGCCAGCAAACCCATCAGGGGCACTTCACCCCTCCACTTT
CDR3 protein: CASKPIRGTSPLHF

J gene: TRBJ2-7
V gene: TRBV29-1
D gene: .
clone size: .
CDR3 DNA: TGCAGCGTAGTACAGGGATGGGAGCAGTACTTC
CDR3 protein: CSVVQGWEQYF

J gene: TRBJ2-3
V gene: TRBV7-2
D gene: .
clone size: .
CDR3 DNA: TGTGCCAGCAGCTCCCACCTGCACAGGCAGGTCACAGATACGCAGTATTTT
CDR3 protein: CASSSHLHRQVTDTQYF

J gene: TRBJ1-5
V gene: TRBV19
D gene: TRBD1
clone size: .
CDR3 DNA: TGTGCCAGTAGTTCTTATCGGGACAGTAGGGGCAATCAGCCCCAGCATTTT
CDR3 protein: CASSSYRDSRGNQPQHF

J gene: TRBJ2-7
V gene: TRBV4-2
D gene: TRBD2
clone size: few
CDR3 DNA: TGTGCCAGCAGCCTCCGGTTAGCGGGAGAGGGTATATCCTACGAGCAGTACTTC
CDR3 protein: CASSLRLAGEGISYEQYF

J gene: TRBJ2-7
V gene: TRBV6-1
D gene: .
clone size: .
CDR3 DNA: TGTGCCAGCAGTGGGACACCAATGGGCACCTACGAGCAGTACTTC
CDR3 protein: CASSGTPMGTYEQYF

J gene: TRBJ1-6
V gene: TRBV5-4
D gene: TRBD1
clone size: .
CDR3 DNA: TGTGCCAGCAGCTTGGGGGGACAGGGGGTTTCACCCCTCCACTTT
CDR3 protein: CASSLGGQGVSPLHF

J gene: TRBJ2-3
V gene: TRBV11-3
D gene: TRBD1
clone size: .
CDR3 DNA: TGTGCCAGCAGCGCTCGACAGGGATTCACAGATACGCAGTATTTT
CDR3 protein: CASSARQGFTDTQYF

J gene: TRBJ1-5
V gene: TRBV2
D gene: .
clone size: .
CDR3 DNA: TGTGCCAGCAGCACAGGGTTCAATCAGCCCCAGCATTTT
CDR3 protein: CASSTGFNQPQHF

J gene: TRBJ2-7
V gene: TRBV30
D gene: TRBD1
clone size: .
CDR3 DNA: TGTGCCTGGAGTTCCGGGACAGGACGTTACGAGCAGTACTTC
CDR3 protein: CAWSSGTGRYEQYF

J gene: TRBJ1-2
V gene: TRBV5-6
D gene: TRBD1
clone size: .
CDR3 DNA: TGTGCCAGCAGCTCAGAACAGGGGGTAAGAGGCTACACCTTC
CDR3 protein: CASSSEQGVRGYTF

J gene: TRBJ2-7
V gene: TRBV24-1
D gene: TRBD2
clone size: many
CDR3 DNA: TGTGCCACCAGTGATTCAGCGGGAGAAAAGCAGTACTTC
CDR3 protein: CATSDSAGEKQYF

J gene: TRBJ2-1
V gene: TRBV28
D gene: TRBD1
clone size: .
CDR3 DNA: TGTGCCAGCAGTTTAACGGACAGGGGAAACAATGAGCAGTTCTTC
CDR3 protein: CASSLTDRGNNEQFF

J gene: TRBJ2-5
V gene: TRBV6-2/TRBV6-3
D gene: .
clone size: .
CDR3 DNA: TGTGCCAGCAGTTCACCTCTAGAGCGCCAAGAGACCCAGTACTTC
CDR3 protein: CASSSPLERQETQYF

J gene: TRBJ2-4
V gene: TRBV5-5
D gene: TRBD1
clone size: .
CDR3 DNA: TGTGCCAGCAGCGGCCCGGGACAGGGGGCCGATTTAGCCAAAAACATTCAGTACTTC
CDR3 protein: CASSGPGQGADLAKNIQYF

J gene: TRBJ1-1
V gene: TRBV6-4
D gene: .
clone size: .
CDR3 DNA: TGTGCCAGCAGTGACTGGGCAAACACTGAAGCTTTCTTT
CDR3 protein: CASSDWANTEAFF

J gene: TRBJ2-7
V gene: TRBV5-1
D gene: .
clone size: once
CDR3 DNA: TGCGCCAGCACCCCGGCAGGGGACTACGAGCAGTACTTC
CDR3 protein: CASTPAGDYEQYF

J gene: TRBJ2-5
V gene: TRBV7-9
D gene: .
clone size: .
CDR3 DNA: TGTGCCAGCAGCTTAGATGGAGGGCAGCCAGAGACCCAGTACTTC
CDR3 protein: CASSLDGGQPETQYF

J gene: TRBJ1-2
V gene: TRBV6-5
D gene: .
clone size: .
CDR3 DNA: TGTGCCAGCATCTCCGGGGGGAATGGCTACACCTTC
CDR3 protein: CASISGGNGYTF

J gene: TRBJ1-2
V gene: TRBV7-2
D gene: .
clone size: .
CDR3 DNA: TGTGCCAGCAGCTACACGACTAACTATGGCTACACCTTC
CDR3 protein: CASSYTTNYGYTF

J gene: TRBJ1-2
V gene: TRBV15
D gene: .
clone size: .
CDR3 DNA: TGTGCCACCAGCAGAGCTGGGGCGAAGGATGGCTACACCTTC
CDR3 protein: CATSRAGAKDGYTF

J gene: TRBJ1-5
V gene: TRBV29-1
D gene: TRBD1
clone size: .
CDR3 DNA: TGCAGCGTTGGGGACAGGACCAATCAGCCCCAGCATTTT
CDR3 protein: CSVGDRTNQPQHF

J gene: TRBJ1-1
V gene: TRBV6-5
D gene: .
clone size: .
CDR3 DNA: TGTGCCACCCTTTTTTTCCCTGAAGCTTTCTTT
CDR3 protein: CATLFFPEAFF

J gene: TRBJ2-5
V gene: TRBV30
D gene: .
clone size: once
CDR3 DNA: TGTGCCTGGATGACCCAAGGGGGGGGACCCCTCAGAGAGACCCAGTACTTC
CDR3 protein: CAWMTQGGGPLRETQYF

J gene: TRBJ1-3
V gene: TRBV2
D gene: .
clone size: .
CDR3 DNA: TGTGCCAGCAGTGTATCAGGCCGCTCTGGAAACACCATATATTTT
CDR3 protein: CASSVSGRSGNTIYF

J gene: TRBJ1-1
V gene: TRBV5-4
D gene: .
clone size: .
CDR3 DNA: TGTGCCAGCAGCCCGGGTCAAATAGGGAACACTGAAGCTTTCTTT
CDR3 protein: CASSPGQIGNTEAFF

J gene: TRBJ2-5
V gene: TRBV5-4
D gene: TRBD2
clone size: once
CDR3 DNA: TGTGCCAGCAGCTTCCTAGCGGGAGGAAGGGAGACCCAGTACTTC
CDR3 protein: CASSFLAGGRETQYF

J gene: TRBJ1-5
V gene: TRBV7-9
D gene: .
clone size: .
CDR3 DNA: TGTGCCAGCAGCTTGTACGGGGGCAATCAGCCCCAGCATTTT
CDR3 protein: CASSLYGGNQPQHF

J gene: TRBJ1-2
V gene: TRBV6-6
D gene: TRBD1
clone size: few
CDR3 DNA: TGTGCCAGCAGTCCTAGGGACAGGGACATTCCTCAACACTATGGCTACACCTTC
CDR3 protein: CASSPRDRDIPQHYGYTF

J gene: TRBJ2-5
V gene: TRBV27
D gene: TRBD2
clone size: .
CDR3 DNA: TGTGCCAGCAGTCCATATGACCGACTAGCGGGAGAAGAGACCCAGTACTTC
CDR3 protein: CASSPYDRLAGEETQYF

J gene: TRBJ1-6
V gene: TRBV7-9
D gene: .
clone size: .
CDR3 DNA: TGTGCCAGCAGTCCCCCAAAGGGGGATAATTCACCCCTCCACTTT
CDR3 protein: CASSPPKGDNSPLHF